Listed here are 23 T cell receptor beta chains from one sample, sequenced in a study of cytomegalovirus exposure and HLA in healthy donors. Use of 60 Vbeta and 13 Jbeta primers characterized the PCR. Here immunoSEQ multiplex PCR was the method, and the copy in TCRdb shows in-frame clones only, minus some. Among 140,000 or so clones listed, 72% were seen once. The sample comprised PBMCs. These receptor sequences come from a middle-aged man in good health and CMV-seronegative.

The chain carries TRBV4-3 and TRBJ1-4; no reliable D call. The CDR3 has 16 amino acids. With 1 base removed from V and 3 bases from J, the gap between germline ends came to 12 bases. Germline CDR1 and CDR2: LGHNA and YSLEER. CDR3 DNA sequence: TGCGCCAGCAGCCAAGGAAATTCGGTCTCTAATGAAAAACTGTTTTTT. This translates into CASSQGNSVSNEKLFF.

The V gene is TRBV15, the J gene TRBJ2-2; TRBD2 might be the D (5 bases). Germline V lookup: CDR1 LNHNV, CDR2 YYDKDF (reference sequence). V lost 5 bases and J lost 0, with 19 bases in between. CDR3 length: 18 amino acids. CDR3 region: CATSPRGSGFSNTGELFF. The CDR3 DNA reads TGTGCCACCAGCCCTCGAGGTTCGGGGTTCTCGAACACCGGGGAGCTGTTTTTT.

This clone appeared a single time. The gene calls are TRBV5-1 and TRBJ2-2; 9 bases map to TRBD2. V shed 4 bases and J 6 bases; nucleotides not matched to a gene: 13. CDR3 length: 17 residues. Germline V gene data show CDR1 as SGHRS and CDR2 as YFSETQ. CDR3: CASSKEAGGLLSGELFF. The CDR3, as DNA: TGCGCCAGCAGCAAGGAGGCGGGGGGGCTATTATCCGGGGAGCTGTTTTTT.

The chain uses TRBV10-3 and TRBJ2-2; D is ambiguous. The CDR3 sequence is 11 residues long. Germline CDR1 and CDR2: ENHRY and SYGVKD. V was pared by 6 bases and J by 6 bases, with 5 bases between. CDR3 DNA: TGTGCCATCAGGTCAGCCGGGGAGCTGTTTTTT. It yields the protein CAIRSAGELFF.

The chain couples TRBV7-9 to TRBJ1-3; D unclear. Trimming stripped 3 bases from V and 0 bases from J, with 3 bases between. From germline, CDR1 is SEHNR and CDR2 FQNEAQ (reference sequence). The CDR3 is made up of 13 amino acids. The CDR3 nucleotides are TGTGCCAGCAGCTTCTACTCTGGAAACACCATATATTTT. This codes for CASSFYSGNTIYF. Variable domain in full (rest from reference TRBV7-9 and TRBJ1-3): DTGVSQNPRHKITKRGQNVTFRCDPISEHNRLYWYRQTLGQGPEFLTYFQNEAQLEKSRLLSDRFSAERPKGSFSTLEIQRTEQGDSAMYLCASSFYSGNTIYFGEGSWLTVV.

This rearrangement joins TRBV30 to TRBJ2-2; a possible D gene is TRBD2 (5 bases). Trimming shortened V by 1 base and J by 3 bases, and 6 bases separated the two germline ends. CDR1 and CDR2 (germline): GTSNPN, SVGIG (reference sequence). The CDR3 extends over 13 amino acids. CDR3 DNA: TGTGCCTGGAGTGCGGGGTACACCGGGGAGCTGTTTTTT. It specifies CAWSAGYTGELFF.

This clone was seen a handful of times. The chain links TRBV19 to TRBJ2-1, with 7 bases aligning to TRBD1. Germline lookup yields CDR1 LNHDA and CDR2 SQIVND (reference sequence). Losses at the gene ends were 9 bases for V and 4 bases for J; bases not matched to a gene: 12. The CDR3 consists of 15 residues. The chain's CDR3 is CASRSDRARYNEQFF. CDR3 nucleotide sequence: TGTGCCAGCAGATCCGACAGGGCGAGGTACAATGAGCAGTTCTTC.

The V and J genes are TRBV7-8 and TRBJ2-5; TRBD1 aligns across 11 bases. The CDR3 is 16 residues long. J was trimmed by 4 bases and V by 5 bases; bases with no gene match: 9. CDR1 SGHVS and CDR2 FQNEAQ come from the germline V gene. CDR3: CASSPSRTGGGETQYF. The CDR3 DNA is TGTGCCAGCAGCCCTAGTCGGACAGGGGGCGGAGAGACCCAGTACTTC.

This chain uses TRBV10-2 with TRBJ2-7; 8 bases match TRBD1. J gave up 4 bases and V 6 bases, and 5 bases lay outside the gene matches. The germline gives CDR1 WSHSY, CDR2 SAAADI. This CDR3 is built from 13 residues. This CDR3 is CASSGQGFYEQYF. In DNA form, the CDR3 reads TGCGCCAGCAGCGGACAGGGCTTTTACGAGCAGTACTTC.

This chain uses TRBV15 with TRBJ1-4, with 8 bases aligning to TRBD1. Trimming took 0 bases from V and 16 from J; bases not matched to a gene: 4. CDR1 and CDR2 (germline): LNHNV, YYDKDF (reference sequence). The CDR3 has 12 residues. The CDR3 DNA follows: TGTGCCACCAGCAGAGACGTCGGACAGGGGTTTTTT. Translation: CATSRDVGQGFF.

With regard to this clone: The junction departs from the called germline gene at one end, perhaps through a read error. The V call is TRBV19, the J call TRBJ1-6, with 9 nucleotides matching TRBD1. CDR1 LNHDA and CDR2 SQIVND come from the germline V gene (reference sequence). The CDR3 covers 15 residues. The DNA for the CDR3 is TGTGCCAGTACTCCCGGGACAGGGTACGGCTCACCCCTCAACTTT. It codes for CASTPGTGYGSPLNF.

Only a few counts were recorded for this clone. The J gene is TRBJ2-1, the V gene TRBV27, with 9 bases lining up with TRBD2. This CDR3 spans 16 amino acids. With V trimmed by 6 bases and J by 12 bases, 18 bases remained unmatched. Germline values: CDR1 MNHEY, CDR2 SMNVEV (reference sequence). The CDR3 nucleotides read TGTGCCAGCAGCCTTATCGGGGTAGCGGGGGCCCTCGTGCAGTTCTTC. This sequence encodes CASSLIGVAGALVQFF.

As for this clone: The junction and the germline gene differ at one end; a read error may be behind it. The V call is TRBV5-6, the J call TRBJ1-2; 7 positions agree with TRBD1. Germline V gene lookup returns CDR1 SGHDT and CDR2 YYEEEE. The CDR3 is 14 residues long. CDR3 sequence reads: CASSMGQPNYGYSF. Here the CDR3 DNA reads TGTGCCAGCAGCATGGGACAGCCCAACTATGGCTACTCCTTC.

This chain joins TRBV7-8 and TRBJ2-7, with 11 bases aligning to TRBD2. V dropped 2 bases and J dropped 4; count of bases not matched to a gene: 7. Germline assignment: CDR1 SGHVS and CDR2 FQNEAQ. CDR3 length equals 16 residues. The CDR3 DNA sequence: TGTGCCAGCAGCTTAACTCTAGCGGGAGGATGGTACGAGCAGTACTTC. It codes for CASSLTLAGGWYEQYF.

The chain recombines TRBV6-5 with TRBJ2-5; D possibly corresponds to TRBD1 (6 bases). The V gene lost 7 bases and the J gene lost 2 bases, with 11 bases spanning the gap. There are 13 residues in the CDR3. Germline CDR1 reads MNHEY; CDR2 reads SVGAGI. DNA of the CDR3: TGTGCCAGCACTAGGACAGCACAAGAGACCCAGTACTTC. This sequence encodes CASTRTAQETQYF.

The CDR3 coding sequence is TGTGCCAGCAGCTTAGCTTTCGACTATGGCTACACCTTC. Amino acids: CASSLAFDYGYTF. The chain couples TRBV11-2 to TRBJ1-2, with D unclear. Germline V gene lookup returns CDR1 SGHAT and CDR2 FQNNGV. This CDR3 spans 13 amino acids. V dropped 1 base and J dropped 3 bases, with 6 bases sitting between them.

This clone was seen more than once but under ten times. The chain couples TRBV28 to TRBJ1-1, with D unclear. There are 14 residues in the CDR3. Germline CDR1 reads MDHEN; CDR2 reads SYDVKM. The V gene lost 9 bases and the J gene lost 2 bases, with 16 bases spanning the gap. In DNA, the CDR3 is TGTGCCAGTATCCGAGGTCATTCTAACACTGAAGCTTTCTTT. It yields the protein CASIRGHSNTEAFF.

CDR3: CAWSTGLAGGQETQYF. The CDR3 bases are TGTGCCTGGAGTACAGGACTAGCGGGAGGCCAAGAGACCCAGTACTTC. This chain joins TRBV30 and TRBJ2-5, with TRBD2 matching over 14 bases. CDR3 length: 16 residues. CDR1 is GTSNPN, CDR2 SVGIG, per germline (reference sequence). V gave up 2 bases and J gave up 1 base; unmatched junction bases: 3.

V gene TRBV2 combines with J gene TRBJ2-7; 11 bases map to TRBD2. With 9 bases clipped from V and 4 bases from J, the junction kept 5 bases outside the gene matches. Per the germline V gene, CDR1 is SNHLY and CDR2 is FYNNEI. The CDR3 has 13 amino acids. CDR3 in DNA: TGTGCCAGTCGACTAGCGGGATCGTACGAGCAGTACTTC. Protein sequence: CASRLAGSYEQYF.

V usage is TRBV7-9 and J usage is TRBJ1-1; 9 nucleotides agree with TRBD1. Per germline, CDR1 SEHNR and CDR2 FQNEAQ (reference sequence). CDR3 size: 16 residues. Germline trimming cut 5 bases from V and 4 bases from J; bases unmatched to any gene: 11. CDR3 bases: TGTGCCAGCAGCCCGATCCTACAGGGGGCGGTCACTGAAGCTTTCTTT. Protein: CASSPILQGAVTEAFF.

This clone was counted between two and nine times. The rearrangement links TRBV7-3 to TRBJ1-6; tentatively, D is TRBD1 (5 bases). The germline V and J ends were trimmed by 0 bases and 10 bases, with 10 bases remaining between them. The CDR3 contains 14 residues. From germline, CDR1 is SGHTA and CDR2 FQGTGA. CDR3 nucleotide sequence: TGTGCCAGCAGCTTAACCTGGGGGGGATCACCCCTCCACTTT. This codes for CASSLTWGGSPLHF.

The chain has TRBV4-2 and TRBJ1-6; 8 nucleotides align to TRBD1. The germline gives CDR1 LGHNA, CDR2 YNFKEQ. The CDR3 runs to 15 residues. V lost 3 bases, J lost 6 bases, and 4 bases stayed unmatched. CDR3 DNA sequence: TGTGCCAGCAGCCATAACAGGGGGAGTAATTCACCCCTCCACTTT. Amino acids: CASSHNRGSNSPLHF.

This clone has more than one count but fewer than ten. The J gene is TRBJ2-7, the V gene TRBV27, with D uncertain. V was pared by 2 bases and J by 6 bases, with 20 bases between. CDR3 length: 16 amino acids. The germline V gene has CDR1 MNHEY and CDR2 SMNVEV (reference sequence). CDR3 DNA: TGTGCCAGCAGTTTAACGCGCCCACCAGGATTCTGCGAGCAGTACTTC. Encoded protein: CASSLTRPPGFCEQYF.